These 11 T cell receptor beta chains were all obtained from the same sample, sequenced in a study of neurological immune-mediated disorders. TCRdb itself ran the 5' RACE reads through MiXCR, one entry per CDR3 protein. The repertoire holds tens of thousands of distinct CDR3 sequences, around 11% seen once, with less than 8% in the top ten. The time point denotes: longitudinal time-point 1 (baseline). Sequencing used PBMCs. Every receptor here comes from a male donor with HTLV-1-associated myelopathy (HAM/TSP).

This rearrangement joins TRBV7-2 to TRBJ1-3; D is ambiguous. This CDR3 spans 17 amino acids. Germline lookup yields CDR1 SGHTA and CDR2 FQGNSA. V gave up 4 bases and J gave up 0 bases, with 16 bases separating them. The CDR3 bases are TGTGCCAGCAGCTCGTTGTTACGGACTGGCTCTGGAAACACCATATATTTT. This sequence encodes CASSSLLRTGSGNTIYF.

This clonotype was picked up many times. The V and J genes are TRBV12-3 or TRBV12-4 and TRBJ1-1; 8 nucleotides line up with TRBD1. V lost 5 bases, J lost 2 bases, and 7 bases stayed unmatched. The CDR3 runs to 15 residues. The DNA for the CDR3 is TGTGCCAGCAGTCACCGGACAGGGCCAAACACTGAAGCTTTCTTT. Protein: CASSHRTGPNTEAFF.

Many counts were recorded for this clonotype. This sequence joins TRBV7-9 and TRBJ1-2, with D unresolved. The ends were cut back, 3 bases at V and 2 bases at J, with 7 bases in the middle. The germline gives CDR1 SEHNR, CDR2 FQNEAQ (reference sequence). This CDR3 is 13 amino acids long. The CDR3 region is CASSFSSNYGYTF. The CDR3 coding sequence is TGTGCCAGCAGCTTTTCCTCGAACTATGGCTACACCTTC.

This clonotype has ten or more counts. V gene TRBV4-3 combines with J gene TRBJ2-7, with 7 bases fitting TRBD1. J gave up 1 base and V 3 bases, and 3 bases lay outside the gene matches. Germline V gene lookup returns CDR1 LGHNA and CDR2 YSLEER. The CDR3 consists of 14 residues. The CDR3 DNA sequence: TGCGCCAGCAGCCATACGACAGGGTCCTACGAGCAGTACTTC. Its protein is CASSHTTGSYEQYF.

In its sample, this clonotype was seen many times. This chain joins TRBV15 and TRBJ2-1; 7 bases map to TRBD2. Germline CDR1 is LNHNV and CDR2 is YYDKDF (reference sequence). The CDR3 is 15 amino acids. With V trimmed by 3 bases and J by 4 bases, 6 bases remained unmatched. CDR3 DNA: TGTGCCACCAGCAGTGGGGGGGTCTTATACAATGAGCAGTTCTTC. Its translation is CATSSGGVLYNEQFF. Supplemented by reference TRBV15 and TRBJ2-1, the full variable domain reads DAMVIQNPRYQVTQFGKPVTLSCSQTLNHNVMYWYQQKSSQAPKLLFHYYDKDFNNEADTPDNFQSRRPNTSFCFLDIRSPGLGDTAMYLCATSSGGVLYNEQFFGPGTRLTVL.

This clonotype was picked up many times. The chain is built from TRBV7-9 and TRBJ2-6, with 12 positions matching TRBD2. This CDR3 comprises 19 residues. Germline CDR1 is SEHNR and CDR2 is FQNEAQ (reference sequence). The V and J ends lost 1 base and 4 bases, in that order; junction bases with no gene match: 8. CDR3 DNA: TGTGCCAGCAGCTTAGGGGCGACTAGCGGGGGAACCGGGGCCAACGTCCTGACTTTC. It translates to CASSLGATSGGTGANVLTF. Together with reference TRBV7-9 and TRBJ2-6, the CDR3 gives the full variable domain: DTGVSQNPRHKITKRGQNVTFRCDPISEHNRLYWYRQTLGQGPEFLTYFQNEAQLEKSRLLSDRFSAERPKGSFSTLEIQRTEQGDSAMYLCASSLGATSGGTGANVLTFGAGSRLTVL.

There are many counts of this clonotype. The chain employs TRBV20-1 and TRBJ2-7; no firm D call. Looked up from germline, CDR1 is DFQATT and CDR2 is SNEGSKA (reference sequence). V was pared by 5 bases and J by 9 bases, with 11 bases between. The CDR3 runs 10 residues. This chain's CDR3 is CSAYLAGQYF. CDR3 nucleotide sequence: TGCAGTGCTTACCTTGCAGGGCAGTACTTC.

V usage is TRBV6-5 and J usage is TRBJ2-1, with 9 bases matching TRBD2. This CDR3 has 15 residues. Trimming took 4 bases from V and 3 from J; bases not matched to a gene: 4. Germline assignment: CDR1 MNHEY and CDR2 SVGAGI. The CDR3 reads CASSSQRGVYNEQFF. The DNA of the CDR3 is TGTGCCAGCAGTTCCCAGCGGGGGGTCTACAATGAGCAGTTCTTC.

The table lists this clonotype with many counts. This chain links TRBV7-2 with TRBJ2-6; D is uncertain. V was pared by 5 bases and J by 0 bases, with 8 bases between. The CDR3 contains 15 residues. Germline V gene data show CDR1 as SGHTA and CDR2 as FQGNSA. Here the CDR3 reads CASSPSPSGANVLTF. The CDR3 nucleotides are TGTGCCAGCAGCCCAAGCCCCTCTGGGGCCAACGTCCTGACTTTC.

This clonotype was seen more than once but under ten times. The rearrangement links TRBV20-1 to TRBJ2-1; 11 positions match TRBD1. CDR3 length equals 13 residues. J lost 6 bases, V lost 5 bases, and 3 bases had no gene match. Germline V gene sequence: CDR1 DFQATT, CDR2 SNEGSKA (reference sequence). The CDR3 region has the DNA TGCAGTGCTTATGGGACAGGGGGCAATGAGCAGTTCTTC. Amino acid sequence: CSAYGTGGNEQFF.

This clonotype has a count of ten or more. The V and J genes are TRBV20-1 and TRBJ2-1; TRBD2 is a possible D gene (5 bases). This CDR3 spans 13 amino acids. In germline, CDR1 is DFQATT, CDR2 SNEGSKA (reference sequence). V was cut by 6 bases and J by 10 bases, with 19 bases left in between. The CDR3 DNA reads TGCAGTGCCCGACCCGAACTAGATTCCGAGCAGTTCTTC. This gives the protein CSARPELDSEQFF.